Following are 20 T cell receptor beta chains from one sample sequenced in a study of regulatory T cells in long-lasting Graves disease. Construction of the TCR beta libraries employed iRepertoire HTBI primers in conjunction with Arm-PCR of CDR3 regions. TCRdb fed the multiplex PCR reads into MiXCR, producing one record per CDR3 protein. The sample has about 450,000 distinct CDR3 sequences, roughly a quarter seen once. Regarding time point: persistent/refractory GD, antithyroid drugs over 5 years with positive TRAb. RNA extracted from PBMCs served as the sequencing template. The material was peripheral blood mononuclear cells (PBMCs), obtained when the disease was refractory, from a patient treated with antithyroid drugs. The source is a female donor with Graves disease.

This clonotype came up a few times. This rearrangement joins TRBV20-1 to TRBJ1-4; D gene unclear. Trimming pared 3 bases from V and 8 bases from J, leaving 13 bases between. Germline CDR1 and CDR2: DFQATT and SNEGSKA (reference sequence). CDR3 length equals 13 residues. In DNA form, the CDR3 reads TGCAGTGCTAGGGCGGGGTTAGTCGAAAAACTGTTTTTT. Translated: CSARAGLVEKLFF.

This clonotype was detected many times. The V call is TRBV11-2, the J call TRBJ1-2; the D gene is possibly TRBD1 (5 bases). Germline CDR1 is SGHAT and CDR2 is FQNNGV. V lost 5 bases and J 1 base, leaving 17 bases between the germline ends. This CDR3 has 16 amino acids. In nucleotides, the CDR3 is TGTGCCAGCAGCCCTAAGGGCAGTGGGGGTAACTATGGCTACACCTTC. Protein sequence: CASSPKGSGGNYGYTF.

This clonotype was observed many times. The chain is built from TRBV28 and TRBJ2-5, with TRBD1 matching over 9 bases. V lost 6 bases and J lost 4; bases outside the gene matches: 0. CDR1 MDHEN and CDR2 SYDVKM come from the germline V gene. This CDR3 comprises 12 residues. Here the CDR3 reads CASRDRGETQYF. CDR3 nucleotide sequence: TGTGCCAGCAGGGACAGGGGAGAGACCCAGTACTTC.

This clonotype was picked up a small number of times. The chain combines TRBV6-1 with TRBJ1-2; D is unclear. The CDR3 totals 13 residues. CDR1 is MNHNS and CDR2 is SASEGT in the germline V gene. Trimming took 6 bases from V and 10 from J, leaving 18 bases between them. CDR3 residues: CASSKPGAYFYTF. Here the CDR3 DNA reads TGTGCCAGCAGCAAACCGGGAGCCTATTTCTACACCTTC.

This clonotype was found a few times. The chain is built from TRBV5-1 and TRBJ1-6, with D maybe TRBD1 (6 bases). The CDR3 is 15 amino acids. Germline CDR1 and CDR2: SGHRS and YFSETQ. Trimming cost V 0 bases and J 7 bases, with 11 bases left between them. The CDR3 sequence is CASSLASGGNSPLHF. CDR3 sequence (DNA): TGCGCCAGCAGCTTGGCCTCTGGGGGCAATTCACCCCTCCACTTT.

This clonotype was recorded at least ten times. The chain employs TRBV7-2 and TRBJ2-7; 12 nucleotides align to TRBD2. The CDR3 has 16 residues. CDR1 is SGHTA, CDR2 FQGNSA, per germline. Germline trimming cut 5 bases from V and 4 bases from J; bases unmatched to any gene: 9. CDR3 bases: TGTGCCAGCAGCCATTGGGAGACTAGCGGGAGTTACGAGCAGTACTTC. Amino acid sequence: CASSHWETSGSYEQYF.

This clonotype appeared many times. The chain carries TRBV7-2 and TRBJ2-2; D ambiguous. V was clipped by 5 bases and J by 10 bases, with 17 bases between them. Germline CDR1 SGHTA, CDR2 FQGNSA. This CDR3 is built from 14 residues. Written as DNA, the CDR3 is TGTGCCAGCAGCAAACGGACGACATCAGAGGAGCTGTTTTTT. Protein product: CASSKRTTSEELFF.

This clonotype was counted only a few times. The V call is TRBV12-3 or TRBV12-4, the J call TRBJ2-6; no firm D call. This CDR3 comprises 13 residues. With 7 bases removed from V and 0 bases from J, the gap between germline ends came to 4 bases. DNA of the CDR3: TGTGCCAGCATGTTCTCTGGGGCCAACGTCCTGACTTTC. It is translated as CASMFSGANVLTF.

This clonotype was observed a few times. The chain couples TRBV15 to TRBJ2-5; perhaps TRBD1 as D (5 bases). V dropped 1 base and J dropped 5 bases, with 14 bases sitting between them. There are 15 residues in the CDR3. Germline CDR1 is LNHNV and CDR2 is YYDKDF (reference sequence). The CDR3 DNA sequence: TGTGCCACCAGCAGAGTTCCGACAGCCAGGGAGACCCAGTACTTC. It yields the protein CATSRVPTARETQYF.

In this sample, this clonotype turned up once. This may come from a read error, since a much larger clone is one base off. The chain has TRBV12-3 or TRBV12-4 and TRBJ1-6; D gene uncertain. The CDR3 totals 15 residues. Trimming shortened V by 8 bases and J by 6 bases, and 17 bases separated the two germline ends. CDR3 nucleotides: TGTGCCAGCTTCGCTGGTTTCTTATCTAATTCACCCCTCCACTTT. This translates into CASFAGFLSNSPLHF.

Details on this clonotype: A read error may be the cause here, since a much bigger clone is one base away. This chain connects TRBV7-2 to TRBJ2-7; D uncertain. Germline CDR1 reads SGHTA; CDR2 reads FQGNSA. The CDR3 spans 11 residues. V shed 1 base and J shed 9 bases, with 7 bases lying between them. As DNA, the CDR3 is TGTGCCAGCAGCTTAGGGGAAGGGCAGTACTTC. It yields the protein CASSLGEGQYF.

This chain joins TRBV5-1 and TRBJ2-2; TRBD2 aligns across 8 bases. Germline V gives CDR1 SGHRS, CDR2 YFSETQ. Germline trimming cut 2 bases from V and 1 base from J; bases unmatched to any gene: 4. The CDR3 runs 16 residues. The CDR3 loop is CASSLLAGKNTGELFF. The CDR3 DNA is TGCGCCAGCAGCTTATTAGCGGGGAAGAACACCGGGGAGCTGTTTTTT.

This clonotype was seen at least ten times. The chain combines TRBV28 with TRBJ1-6; D possibly corresponds to TRBD1 (5 bases). This CDR3 is built from 13 residues. Trimming removed 9 bases from V and 6 bases from J, with 12 bases in between. The germline CDR1 and CDR2 sequences are MDHEN and SYDVKM. CDR3: CASRGHSNSPLHF. As DNA, the CDR3 is TGTGCCAGTAGAGGACATTCTAATTCACCCCTCCACTTT.

V usage is TRBV7-2 and J usage is TRBJ2-1; 8 nucleotides line up with TRBD1. Germline V gene data show CDR1 as SGHTA and CDR2 as FQGNSA. This CDR3 is built from 15 residues. V was pared by 4 bases and J by 8 bases, with 10 bases of the junction left unmatched. The CDR3 coding sequence is TGTGCCAGCAGCTCCTTGAGACAGGGGTTCGATGAGCAGTTCTTC. It translates to CASSSLRQGFDEQFF.

This chain connects TRBV3-1 to TRBJ1-2, with D tentatively TRBD1 (5 bases). The CDR3 totals 15 residues. Trimming took off 2 bases at V and 8 bases at J, with 18 bases between the two ends. CDR1 and CDR2 from the germline V gene are LGHDT and YNNKEL (reference sequence). The CDR3 DNA follows: TGTGCCAGCAGCCAAAGCCAATGGGGCGCGGGCGGCTACACCTTC. This codes for CASSQSQWGAGGYTF. The full variable domain, rest sourced from reference TRBV3-1 and TRBJ1-2, is DTAVSQTPKYLVTQMGNDKSIKCEQNLGHDTMYWYKQDSKKFLKIMFSYNNKELIINETVPNRFSPKSPDKAHLNLHINSLELGDSAVYFCASSQSQWGAGGYTFGSGTRLTVV.

Details on this clonotype: A read error may account for a junction end that differs from germline. The chain carries TRBV30 and TRBJ2-2, with 8 positions matching TRBD1. CDR3 size: 15 residues. CDR1 GTSNPN and CDR2 SVGIG come from the germline V gene (reference sequence). The CDR3 reads CAWKRDRKNSGELFF. In DNA form, the CDR3 reads TGTGCCTGGAAAAGGGACAGGAAGAACTCCGGGGAGCTGTTTTTT. Full variable domain (outside the CDR3, taken from reference TRBV30 and TRBJ2-2): SQTIHQWPATLVQPVGSPLSLECTVEGTSNPNLYWYRQAAGRGLQLLFYSVGIGQISSEVPQNLSASRPQDRQFILSSKKLLLSDSGFYLCAWKRDRKNSGELFFGEGSRLTVL.

The CDR3 bases are TGTGCCATCAGTGAGGGACAGTATAATCAGCCCCAGCATTTT. It specifies CAISEGQYNQPQHF. This chain joins TRBV10-3 and TRBJ1-5; D perhaps matches TRBD1 (6 bases). The germline gives CDR1 ENHRY, CDR2 SYGVKD. The V end was cut by 2 bases, the J end by 4 bases, with 9 bases between. The CDR3 has 14 amino acids.

This clonotype was seen more than once but under ten times. The genes are TRBV18 and TRBJ2-7; D unresolved. Germline loops: CDR1 KGHSH, CDR2 LQKENI. The CDR3 has 15 residues. V was pared by 2 bases and J by 0 bases, with 11 bases between. The CDR3 coding sequence is TGTGCCAGCTCACCAAATTCCGCAGACTCCTACGAGCAGTACTTC. Its translation is CASSPNSADSYEQYF. The full variable domain, rest sourced from reference TRBV18 and TRBJ2-7, is NAGVMQNPRHLVRRRGQEARLRCSPMKGHSHVYWYRQLPEEGLKFMVYLQKENIIDESGMPKERFSAEFPKEGPSILRIQQVVRGDSAAYFCASSPNSADSYEQYFGPGTRLTVT.

The chain has TRBV6-9 and TRBJ2-2; 9 bases are a match to TRBD2. From germline, CDR1 is MNHGY and CDR2 SVAAGI. This CDR3 spans 16 amino acids. Germline trimming cut 4 bases from V and 4 bases from J; bases unmatched to any gene: 7. The CDR3 nucleotides read TGTGCCAGCAGTTCCCTGACTAGCGGCCGCACCGGGGAGCTGTTTTTT. Its protein is CASSSLTSGRTGELFF.

The CDR3 protein is CASSLTGGMGYGYTF. The CDR3 region has the DNA TGTGCCAGCAGCTTAACGGGGGGAATGGGCTATGGCTACACCTTC. J is TRBJ1-2 and V is TRBV28; D is perhaps TRBD1 (5 bases). Germline CDR1 reads MDHEN; CDR2 reads SYDVKM. The germline V and J ends were trimmed by 6 bases and 4 bases, with 18 bases remaining between them. The CDR3 loop spans 15 amino acids.